Here is one T cell receptor beta chain with its context. These data are taken from a study of blood T cell repertoires in COVID-19. Study-level background: Material from acute and convalescent COVID-19 was sourced from the United States, Italy and Spain. Sources were T cells, B-cell-depleted T cells, or PBMCs; the material itself was cDNA or gDNA.

In the authors' methods: Amplification from reference gene primers served as the basis for estimated nucleated cell counts. The protocol was immunoSEQ multiplex PCR, while the TCRdb copy is restricted to in-frame clones and leaves out a portion. V and J calls and clone size are given by that table; D and trimming were obtained from the DNA. The repertoire includes approximately 300,000 clones, about nine tenths of them detected once, and 1% sits in the top ten. This sequence originates from a man aged 45-65 years with active or convalescent COVID-19. The sample comprised peripheral blood.

The CDR3 sequence: CASRRTGGSGYTF. The CDR3 nucleotides are TGTGCCAGCAGGCGGACAGGGGGCTCTGGCTACACCTTC. The rearrangement uses TRBV12-3 or TRBV12-4 and TRBJ1-2; 11 bases agree with TRBD1. The CDR3 consists of 13 residues. The trim removed 6 bases at V and 7 bases at J, leaving 4 bases unmatched.